The rows below give T cell receptor beta chains drawn from one sample of a study of cytomegalovirus exposure and HLA in healthy donors. Sequencing used immunoSEQ multiplex PCR; TCRdb keeps in-frame clones, though not all of them. The data hold about 160,000 clones, with about 79% observed a single time. Sequencing was performed on PBMCs. The receptors shown here come from a woman in her fifties or sixties in good health and CMV-seropositive. The CDR3 runs from the conserved cysteine through the conserved F or W. The D gene is left open where the match is weak. The size entry is marked missing in some rows and otherwise reads once, few, many or a size class.

V gene	J gene	clone size	D gene	CDR3 DNA	CDR3 protein
TRBV5-1	TRBJ2-3	-	TRBD2	TGCGCCAGCAGCCCAGGAAGGGCGGGGGATAGCACAGATACGCAGTATTTT	CASSPGRAGDSTDTQYF
TRBV7-2	TRBJ2-7	-	-	TGTGCCAGCAGCCCTCGTGGAGCGGGCTACTACGAGCAGTACTTC	CASSPRGAGYYEQYF
TRBV27	TRBJ2-5	-	-	TGTGCCAGCAGTTTAGGTACAGTTGAGACCCAGTACTTC	CASSLGTVETQYF
TRBV29-1	TRBJ2-1	few	-	TGCAGCCATGCGGGTGCCCAAGGTCGTTCCTACAATGAGCAGTTCTTC	CSHAGAQGRSYNEQFF
TRBV5-6	TRBJ2-7	-	-	TGTGCCAGCAGCTTCGGTACAGGTACTTACGAGCAGTACTTC	CASSFGTGTYEQYF
TRBV29-1	TRBJ2-2	-	TRBD2	TGCAGCGTCGGTCGGGGGGGATCCACCGGGGAGCTGTTTTTT	CSVGRGGSTGELFF
TRBV20-1	TRBJ1-2	-	-	TGCAGTGCTAGACCAGGCTACACCTTC	CSARPGYTF
TRBV4-1	TRBJ2-3	once	-	TGCGCCAGCAGCCAAGATCCTCGGGATACGCAGTATTTT	CASSQDPRDTQYF
TRBV5-1	TRBJ2-2	-	-	TGCGCCAGCAGCTTCGAGACAGGACTCACCGGGGAGCTGTTTTTT	CASSFETGLTGELFF
TRBV4-1	TRBJ2-1	few	-	TGCGCCAGCAGCATGCGGGACCTTTACAATGAGCAGTTCTTC	CASSMRDLYNEQFF
TRBV27	TRBJ1-1	-	-	TGTGCCAGCAGTTTATCGTTCGGGATGAACACTGAAGCTTTCTTT	CASSLSFGMNTEAFF
TRBV27	TRBJ2-2	-	-	TGTGCCAGCAGAACAGAGCCTAACACCGGGGAGCTGTTTTTT	CASRTEPNTGELFF
TRBV12-5	TRBJ1-1	many	TRBD1	TGTGCTAGTGCCCGAGACAGGGGAGGATTGAACACTGAAGCTTTCTTT	CASARDRGGLNTEAFF
TRBV11-2	TRBJ2-7	once	-	TGTGCCAGCAGCTTAGATTGGAGAACGGGACACCTGTACTTC	CASSLDWRTGHLYF
TRBV7-2	TRBJ2-2	-	TRBD1	TGTGCCAGCAGCTACAGGGGGAACACCGGGGAGCTGTTTTTT	CASSYRGNTGELFF
TRBV11-2	TRBJ1-1	-	-	TGTGCCAGCAGCCACAGCGCCGACAGGAGAGGGACTGAAGCTTTCTTT	CASSHSADRRGTEAFF
TRBV9	TRBJ1-2	-	TRBD1	TGTGCCAGCAGCGTAGAACGGACAGGTAGTTCCTATGGCTACACCTTC	CASSVERTGSSYGYTF
TRBV9	TRBJ2-5	-	TRBD1	TGTGCCAGCAGCCCCCGGACAGGGGATACTAGAGAGACCCAGTACTTC	CASSPRTGDTRETQYF
TRBV9	TRBJ2-1	-	-	TGTGCCAGCAGCGTAGAACTCGGTTACGCGAATGAGCAGTTCTTC	CASSVELGYANEQFF
TRBV6-4	TRBJ2-3	-	TRBD1	TGTGCCAGCAGTGGTCTGGACAGGGGTACAGATACGCAGTATTTT	CASSGLDRGTDTQYF
TRBV6-1	TRBJ2-7	-	TRBD1	TGTGCCAGCAGTGGGGGACAGCTAAGCATCTACGAGCAGTACTTC	CASSGGQLSIYEQYF
TRBV5-5	TRBJ2-7	-	-	TGTGCCAGCAGCTTGGGCGTGTCCAGGGACGAGCAGTACTTC	CASSLGVSRDEQYF
TRBV7-2	TRBJ2-7	-	-	TGTGCCAGCAGCTCGGACATCCGCCCTTACGAGCAGTACTTC	CASSSDIRPYEQYF
TRBV7-8	TRBJ2-3	-	TRBD2	TGTGCCAGCAGCTTTAGGACTAGCGGGAGCCCAGATACGCAGTATTTT	CASSFRTSGSPDTQYF
TRBV27	TRBJ1-1	-	-	TGTGCCAGCAGTTTCAAGGGGTTCAACACTGAAGCTTTCTTT	CASSFKGFNTEAFF
TRBV10-3	TRBJ2-7	-	TRBD1	TGTGCCATCAGCCTGATGACAGGGACCCCCTACGAGCAGTACTTC	CAISLMTGTPYEQYF
TRBV11-2	TRBJ1-2	-	TRBD1	TGTGCCAGCAGCTCCTTAACCGGGACAGGGAATACCCCCTATGGCTACACCTTC	CASSSLTGTGNTPYGYTF
TRBV28	TRBJ2-2	few	TRBD2	TGTGCCAGCAGCCTCCGGGAGGCGGGGGGGCTCACCGGGGAGCTGTTTTTT	CASSLREAGGLTGELFF
TRBV18	TRBJ1-1	-	-	TGTGCCAGCTCACCACGACGGGACATAAACACTGAAGCTTTCTTT	CASSPRRDINTEAFF
TRBV6-1	TRBJ2-7	-	-	TGTGCCAGCTTCACCAAGGAAGGGGGATCCTACGAGCAGTACTTC	CASFTKEGGSYEQYF
TRBV7-9	TRBJ1-5	-	-	TGTGCCAGCAGCCACGGACAGAATCAGCCCCAGCATTTT	CASSHGQNQPQHF
TRBV5-1	TRBJ2-1	-	TRBD2	TGCGCCAGCAGCTTGGATGGTAGCGGGGGGCATGAGCAGTTCTTC	CASSLDGSGGHEQFF
TRBV2	TRBJ2-1	-	TRBD1	TGTGCCAGCAGTACGGACAGGGCATCGTACAATGAGCAGTTCTTC	CASSTDRASYNEQFF
TRBV27	TRBJ1-2	-	-	TGTGCCAGCAGTTTATATCCAGGGGCTAACTATGGCTACACCTTC	CASSLYPGANYGYTF
TRBV2	TRBJ2-1	few	-	TGTGCCAGCAGTGAATTAAGCGTGAGCTCCTACAATGAGCAGTTCTTC	CASSELSVSSYNEQFF
TRBV5-6	TRBJ2-3	-	TRBD2	TGTGCCAGCAGCTCAAAGCGGGGGGCTACAGATACGCAGTATTTT	CASSSKRGATDTQYF